This T cell receptor (beta chain) derives from a study of blood T cell repertoires in COVID-19. For the study at large: Spain, Italy and the United States supplied samples that represented acute and convalescent COVID-19.

Germline assignment: CDR1 SGDLS and CDR2 YYNGEE. CDR3 length: 13 amino acids. The junction had 5 bases not matched to a gene; V was cut back by 3 bases and J by 7 bases. Source study methods: Nucleated cell number was recorded as an estimate derived from reference gene primer amplification. TCRdb's copy holds only in-frame clones and misses some; the assay was immunoSEQ multiplex PCR. The V and J calls and clone size come from that table; D and trimming were worked out from the DNA. The sample comprises about 200,000 clones, 70% to 90% of which are singletons, and over 15% rests with the top ten. Patients of the Seattle cohort, enrolled during active infection, were followed longitudinally.

The genes are TRBV9 and TRBJ1-2, with 8 bases fitting TRBD1. Sequencing was carried out using peripheral blood. This receptor was identified in a man aged 45-65 years with COVID-19, enrolled during active disease. The CDR3 protein is CASSAIQGVGYTF. CDR3 bases: TGTGCCAGCAGCGCAATACAGGGGGTTGGCTACACCTTC.